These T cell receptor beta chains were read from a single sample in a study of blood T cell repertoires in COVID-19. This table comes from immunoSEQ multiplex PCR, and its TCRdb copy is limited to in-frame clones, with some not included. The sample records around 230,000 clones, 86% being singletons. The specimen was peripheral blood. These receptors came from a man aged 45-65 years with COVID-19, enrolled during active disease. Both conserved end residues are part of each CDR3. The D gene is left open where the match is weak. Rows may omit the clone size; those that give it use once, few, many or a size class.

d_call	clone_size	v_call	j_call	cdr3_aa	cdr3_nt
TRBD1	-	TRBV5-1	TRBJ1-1	CASSGTGQGITEAFF	TGCGCCAGCAGCGGGACAGGACAGGGAATCACTGAAGCTTTCTTT
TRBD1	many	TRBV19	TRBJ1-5	CASSSTGGGKPQHF	TGTGCCAGTAGTAGCACAGGGGGTGGGAAGCCCCAGCATTTT
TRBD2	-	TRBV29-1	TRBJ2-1	CSVGGGGSYNEQFF	TGCAGCGTTGGCGGGGGGGGCTCCTACAATGAGCAGTTCTTC
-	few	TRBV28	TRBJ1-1	CASSPLTGTEAFF	TGTGCCAGCAGTCCCCTTACAGGGACTGAAGCTTTCTTT
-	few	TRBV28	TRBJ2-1	CASWGPQYNEQFF	TGTGCCAGTTGGGGGCCTCAATACAATGAGCAGTTCTTC
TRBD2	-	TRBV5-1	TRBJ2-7	CASSLGGTGGSSYEQYF	TGCGCCAGCAGCTTGGGGGGAACGGGAGGGAGCTCCTACGAGCAGTACTTC
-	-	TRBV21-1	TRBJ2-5	CASKFGTGVKETQYF	TGTGCCAGCAAGTTTGGGACAGGGGTTAAAGAGACCCAGTACTTC
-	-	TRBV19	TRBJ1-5	CASAAGGNQPQHF	TGTGCCAGTGCGGCAGGGGGCAATCAGCCCCAGCATTTT
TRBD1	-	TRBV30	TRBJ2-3	CAWKGQATDTQYF	TGTGCCTGGAAGGGACAGGCCACAGATACGCAGTATTTT
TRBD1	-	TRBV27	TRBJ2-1	CASREDRGHEQFF	TGTGCCAGCAGAGAGGACAGGGGCCATGAGCAGTTCTTC
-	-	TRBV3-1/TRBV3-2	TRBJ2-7	CASSHRGHSTYEQYF	TGTGCCAGCAGCCATCGGGGACACTCTACCTACGAGCAGTACTTC
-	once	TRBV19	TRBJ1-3	CASRFEGVGSGNTIYF	TGTGCCAGTAGATTTGAGGGGGTAGGCTCTGGAAACACCATATATTTT
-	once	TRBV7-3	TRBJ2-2	CASSLWVGMNGELFF	TGTGCCAGCAGCTTATGGGTCGGGATGAACGGGGAGCTGTTTTTT
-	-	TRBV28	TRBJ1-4	CASSTGQINEKLFF	TGTGCCAGCAGCACAGGACAGATCAACGAAAAACTGTTTTTT
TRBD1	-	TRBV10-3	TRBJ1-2	CAITESGQTYGYTF	TGTGCCATCACCGAATCGGGACAGACTTATGGCTACACCTTC
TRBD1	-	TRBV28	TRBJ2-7	CASRPTGTGGFEQYF	TGTGCCAGCAGACCGACCGGGACAGGGGGATTCGAGCAGTACTTC
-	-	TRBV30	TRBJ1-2	CASDSYGYTF	TGTGCCTCCGACAGCTATGGCTACACCTTC
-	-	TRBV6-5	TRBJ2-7	CASSYSGVASSYEQYF	TGTGCCAGCAGTTACTCCGGGGTAGCAAGCTCCTACGAGCAGTACTTC
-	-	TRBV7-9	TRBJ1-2	CASSLSYGETYGYTF	TGTGCCAGCAGCTTAAGTTATGGGGAGACCTATGGCTACACCTTC
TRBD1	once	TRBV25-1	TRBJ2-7	CASRGTGAYEQYF	TGTGCCAGCAGGGGAACAGGGGCCTACGAGCAGTACTTC
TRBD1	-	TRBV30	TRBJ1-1	CAWTPGQGAGTEAFF	TGTGCCTGGACTCCGGGACAGGGGGCGGGCACTGAAGCTTTCTTT
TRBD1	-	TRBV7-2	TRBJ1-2	CASSLTGDDGYTF	TGTGCCAGCAGCTTAACAGGGGACGATGGCTACACCTTC
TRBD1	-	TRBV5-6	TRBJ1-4	CASTSPGQRNEKLFF	TGTGCCAGCACGTCGCCGGGACAGCGAAATGAAAAACTGTTTTTT
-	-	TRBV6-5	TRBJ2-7	CASSPRGAGNYEQYF	TGTGCCAGCAGTCCCCGGGGGGCAGGAAACTACGAGCAGTACTTC
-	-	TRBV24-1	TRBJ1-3	CATQGSGNTIYF	TGTGCCACCCAGGGATCTGGAAACACCATATATTTT
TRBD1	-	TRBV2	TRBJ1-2	CASSESTGGSGYTF	TGTGCCAGCAGTGAGTCGACAGGGGGCTCTGGCTACACCTTC
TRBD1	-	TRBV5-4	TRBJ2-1	CASSLPGTGSYNEQFF	TGTGCCAGCAGCCTCCCCGGGACAGGATCCTACAATGAGCAGTTCTTC
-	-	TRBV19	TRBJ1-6	CASSIETGQVGSPLHF	TGTGCCAGTAGTATAGAGACAGGCCAGGTTGGATCACCCCTCCACTTT
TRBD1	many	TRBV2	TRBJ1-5	CASSVGQGAQPQHF	TGTGCCAGCAGTGTAGGACAGGGAGCTCAGCCCCAGCATTTT
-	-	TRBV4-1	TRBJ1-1	CASSQDRGRVSEAFF	TGCGCCAGCAGCCAAGATAGAGGCAGGGTGTCTGAAGCTTTCTTT
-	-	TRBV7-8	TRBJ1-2	CASSPQADTLNYGYTF	TGTGCCAGCAGCCCCCAGGCAGATACATTAAACTATGGCTACACCTTC
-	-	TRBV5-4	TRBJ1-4	CASSNGPREGEKLFF	TGTGCCAGCAGCAACGGCCCGAGGGAGGGGGAAAAACTGTTTTTT
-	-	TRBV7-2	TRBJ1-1	CASSTSGGTEAFF	TGTGCCAGCAGCACAAGCGGAGGAACTGAAGCTTTCTTT
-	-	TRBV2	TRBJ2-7	CASSLRSSVYEQYF	TGTGCCAGCAGTTTACGATCTAGCGTCTACGAGCAGTACTTC
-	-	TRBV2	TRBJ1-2	CASSEDSGYGYTF	TGTGCCAGCAGTGAGGACAGTGGCTATGGCTACACCTTC
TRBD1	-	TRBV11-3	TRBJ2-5	CASSFRQGSETQYF	TGTGCCAGCAGCTTTAGACAGGGGAGCGAGACCCAGTACTTC
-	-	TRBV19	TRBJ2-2	CASSIGQLNTGELFF	TGTGCCAGTAGTATTGGGCAGCTAAACACCGGGGAGCTGTTTTTT
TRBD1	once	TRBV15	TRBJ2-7	CATSRQTGGPYEQYF	TGTGCCACCAGCAGACAGACAGGGGGGCCCTACGAGCAGTACTTC
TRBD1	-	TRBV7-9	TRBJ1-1	CASSRTGGGTEAFF	TGTGCCAGCAGCCGGACAGGAGGGGGCACTGAAGCTTTCTTT
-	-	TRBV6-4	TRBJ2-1	CASSRRAEGEQFF	TGTGCCAGCAGCCGCAGGGCGGAGGGTGAGCAGTTCTTC
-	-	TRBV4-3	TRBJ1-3	CASSQDVQGRNTIYF	TGCGCCAGCAGCCAAGATGTGCAGGGCAGAAACACCATATATTTT
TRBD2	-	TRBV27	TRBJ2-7	CASSFRTSGRATYYEQYF	TGTGCCAGCAGTTTCCGGACTAGCGGGCGCGCTACTTATTACGAGCAGTACTTC
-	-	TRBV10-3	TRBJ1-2	CAIRSDTNYGYTF	TGTGCCATCAGGTCGGACACTAACTATGGCTACACCTTC
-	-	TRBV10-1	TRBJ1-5	CASSQGLDQPQHF	TGCGCCAGCAGCCAGGGTTTGGATCAGCCCCAGCATTTT
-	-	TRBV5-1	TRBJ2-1	CASSPETDEQFF	TGCGCCAGCAGCCCGGAGACGGATGAGCAGTTCTTC
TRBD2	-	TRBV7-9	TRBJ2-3	CASSPSRLAGATDTQYF	TGTGCCAGCAGCCCCTCCCGTCTAGCGGGGGCCACAGATACGCAGTATTTT
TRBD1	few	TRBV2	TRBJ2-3	CASKSGQGTDTQYF	TGTGCCAGCAAGTCGGGACAGGGCACAGATACGCAGTATTTT
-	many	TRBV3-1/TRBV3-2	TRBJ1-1	CASSQGGGTEAFF	TGTGCCAGCAGCCAAGGAGGAGGAACTGAAGCTTTCTTT
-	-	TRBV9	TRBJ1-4	CASSVDQTRDSRLFF	TGTGCCAGCAGCGTAGACCAGACAAGGGACTCCAGGCTGTTTTTT
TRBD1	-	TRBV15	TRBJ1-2	CATSRDRNYGYTF	TGTGCCACCAGTCGGGACAGAAACTATGGCTACACCTTC
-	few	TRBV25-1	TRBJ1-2	CASLQAEGGYTF	TGTGCCAGCTTACAGGCGGAGGGTGGCTACACCTTC
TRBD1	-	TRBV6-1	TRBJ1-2	CASSDRNRGFGGYTF	TGTGCCAGCAGTGACAGGAACAGGGGGTTTGGTGGCTACACCTTC
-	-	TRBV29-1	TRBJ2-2	CSVERAGELFF	TGCAGCGTTGAGAGGGCCGGGGAGCTGTTTTTT
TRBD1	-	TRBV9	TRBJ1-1	CASSVDGAGGSSRSTEAFF	TGTGCCAGCAGCGTAGACGGGGCAGGGGGCAGTTCTCGCAGCACTGAAGCTTTCTTT
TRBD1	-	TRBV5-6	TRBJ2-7	CASSFRGTGSYEQYF	TGTGCCAGCAGCTTCCGGGGGACAGGGAGCTACGAGCAGTACTTC
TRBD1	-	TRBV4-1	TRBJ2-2	CASSGGQYTGELFF	TGCGCCAGCAGCGGGGGACAGTACACCGGGGAGCTGTTTTTT
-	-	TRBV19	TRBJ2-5	CASSIRDKSSTQYF	TGTGCCAGTAGTATTCGGGACAAGTCTTCGACCCAGTACTTC
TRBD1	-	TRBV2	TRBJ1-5	CASSEQGGALANQPQHF	TGTGCCAGCAGTGAACAGGGGGGCGCGCTGGCAAATCAGCCCCAGCATTTT
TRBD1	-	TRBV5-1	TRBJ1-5	CASSLGQGGNQPQHF	TGCGCCAGCAGCTTGGGACAGGGGGGGAATCAGCCCCAGCATTTT